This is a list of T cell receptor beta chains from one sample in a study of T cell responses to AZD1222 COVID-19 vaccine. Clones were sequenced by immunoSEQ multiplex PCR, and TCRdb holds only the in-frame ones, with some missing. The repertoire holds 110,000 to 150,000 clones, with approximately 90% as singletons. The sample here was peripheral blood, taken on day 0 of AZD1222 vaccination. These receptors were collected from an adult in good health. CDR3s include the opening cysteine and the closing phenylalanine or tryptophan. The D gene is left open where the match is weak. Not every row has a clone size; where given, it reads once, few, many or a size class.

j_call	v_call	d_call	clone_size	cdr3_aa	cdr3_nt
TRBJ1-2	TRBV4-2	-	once	CASSQAGENYGYTF	TGTGCCAGCAGCCAAGCAGGGGAAAACTATGGCTACACCTTC
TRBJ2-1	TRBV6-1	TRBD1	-	CASSERWTGVNEQFF	TGTGCCAGCAGTGAACGATGGACAGGAGTAAATGAGCAGTTCTTC
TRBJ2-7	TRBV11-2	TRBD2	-	CASSKVTSGPTYEQYF	TGTGCCAGCAGCAAAGTTACTAGCGGACCAACCTACGAGCAGTACTTC
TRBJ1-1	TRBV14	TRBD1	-	CASSQTIARGTEAFF	TGTGCCAGCAGCCAAACAATAGCCAGGGGGACTGAAGCTTTCTTT
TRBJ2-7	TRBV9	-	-	CASSVAGSDAYEQYF	TGTGCCAGCAGCGTAGCGGGCAGCGACGCCTACGAGCAGTACTTC
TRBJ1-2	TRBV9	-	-	CASSPHRPGGAF	TGTGCCAGCAGCCCCCATCGACCAGGCGGCGCCTTC
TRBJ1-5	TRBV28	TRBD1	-	CASSTLGQGSNQPQHF	TGTGCCAGCAGCACCCTGGGACAGGGTAGCAATCAGCCCCAGCATTTT
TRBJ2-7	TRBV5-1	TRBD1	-	CASSLVAGGNEQYF	TGCGCCAGCAGCTTGGTAGCAGGGGGTAACGAGCAGTACTTC
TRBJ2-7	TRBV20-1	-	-	CSAYEYEQYF	TGCAGTGCCTACGAATACGAGCAGTACTTC
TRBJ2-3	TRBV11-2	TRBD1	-	CASSDGNRGLTDTQYF	TGTGCCAGCAGCGACGGGAACAGGGGGCTCACAGATACGCAGTATTTT
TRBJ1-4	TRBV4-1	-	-	CASSQDLGVVVEKLFF	TGCGCCAGCAGCCAAGATCTAGGGGTCGTGGTTGAAAAACTGTTTTTT
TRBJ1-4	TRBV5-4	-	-	CASSSRGGRAGLFF	TGTGCCAGCAGCTCTCGGGGAGGGAGGGCTGGTCTGTTTTTT
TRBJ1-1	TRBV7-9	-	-	CASSPVRGQEAEAFF	TGTGCCAGCAGTCCGGTAAGGGGTCAGGAGGCTGAAGCTTTCTTT
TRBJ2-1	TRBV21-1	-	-	CASSKGTRRNEQFF	TGTGCCAGCAGCAAGGGGACCAGGCGCAATGAGCAGTTCTTC
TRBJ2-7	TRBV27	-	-	CASSHGATYEQYF	TGTGCCAGCAGTCACGGGGCTACCTACGAGCAGTACTTC
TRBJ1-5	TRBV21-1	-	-	CASRQTSTGLEHSNQPQHF	TGTGCCAGCAGGCAGACCTCAACGGGGCTAGAGCATAGCAATCAGCCCCAGCATTTT
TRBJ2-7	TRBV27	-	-	CASRLSGSYEQYF	TGTGCCAGCCGTCTGAGTGGTTCCTACGAGCAGTACTTC
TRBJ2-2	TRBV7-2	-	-	CASSPPAPGELFF	TGTGCCAGCAGCCCCCCGGCTCCCGGGGAGCTGTTTTTT
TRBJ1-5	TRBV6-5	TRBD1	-	CASSTGQGGQPQHF	TGTGCCAGCAGTACAGGACAGGGCGGTCAGCCCCAGCATTTT
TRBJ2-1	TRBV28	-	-	CASTTGSLSYNEQFF	TGTGCCAGCACGACGGGGAGTCTCTCCTACAATGAGCAGTTCTTC
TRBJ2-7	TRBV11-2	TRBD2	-	CASSPSRAGAGYEQYF	TGTGCCAGCAGCCCCTCCAGGGCGGGAGCAGGCTACGAGCAGTACTTC
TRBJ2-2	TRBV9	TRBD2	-	CASSVELAGEVAGELFF	TGTGCCAGCAGCGTAGAGCTAGCGGGAGAAGTTGCCGGGGAGCTGTTTTTT
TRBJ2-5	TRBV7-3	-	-	CASSLVDSETQYF	TGTGCCAGCAGCTTAGTCGACTCAGAGACCCAGTACTTC
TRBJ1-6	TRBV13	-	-	CASSILGGNSPLHF	TGTGCCAGCAGCATCCTGGGGGGTAATTCACCCCTCCACTTT
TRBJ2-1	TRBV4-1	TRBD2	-	CASSQDRASGTANEQFF	TGCGCCAGCAGCCAAGATCGGGCTAGCGGGACAGCCAATGAGCAGTTCTTC
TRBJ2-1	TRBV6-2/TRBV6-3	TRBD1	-	CASSRQGTGRDEQFF	TGTGCCAGCAGCCGACAGGGGACGGGACGCGATGAGCAGTTCTTC
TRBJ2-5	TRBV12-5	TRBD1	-	CASGRDRERETQYF	TGTGCTAGTGGTCGGGACAGGGAACGAGAGACCCAGTACTTC